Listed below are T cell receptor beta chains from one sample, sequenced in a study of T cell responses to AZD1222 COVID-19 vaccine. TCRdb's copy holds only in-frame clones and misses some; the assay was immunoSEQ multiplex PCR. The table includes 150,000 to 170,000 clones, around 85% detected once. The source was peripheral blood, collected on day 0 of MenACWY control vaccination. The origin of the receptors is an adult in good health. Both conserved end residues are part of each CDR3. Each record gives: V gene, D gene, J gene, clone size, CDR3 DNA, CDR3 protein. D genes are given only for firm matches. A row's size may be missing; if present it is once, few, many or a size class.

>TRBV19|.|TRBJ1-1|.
TGTGCCAGTCCGATTCCCGAGAACACTGAAGCTTTCTTT
CASPIPENTEAFF
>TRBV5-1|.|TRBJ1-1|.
TGCGCCAGCAGCTTGAGTTTGAACACTGAAGCTTTCTTT
CASSLSLNTEAFF
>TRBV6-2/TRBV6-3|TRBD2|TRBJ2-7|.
TGTGCCAGCAGCCTCCCCCCCGGGGGAGCGGGGATCTACGAGCAGTACTTC
CASSLPPGGAGIYEQYF
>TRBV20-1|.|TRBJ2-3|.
TGCAGTCCAAGCCGGGCGGATACGCAGTATTTT
CSPSRADTQYF
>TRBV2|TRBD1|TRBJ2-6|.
TGTGCCAGCAGAAGACAGGGAAGCGGTGGGGCCAACGTCCTGACTTTC
CASRRQGSGGANVLTF
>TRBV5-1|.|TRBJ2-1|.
TGCGCCAGCAGCTATGGACTGCAGGTCGACTCCTACAATGAGCAGTTCTTC
CASSYGLQVDSYNEQFF
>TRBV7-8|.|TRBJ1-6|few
TGTGCCAGCTCGGGGGGGCTCTCCTATAATTCACCCCTCCACTTT
CASSGGLSYNSPLHF
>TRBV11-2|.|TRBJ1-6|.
TGTGCCAGCAGCTTATCTTTGCGAATCGATTCACCCCTCCACTTT
CASSLSLRIDSPLHF
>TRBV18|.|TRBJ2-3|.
TGTGCCAGCTCACCTGGGCATCTAAGCACAGATACGCAGTATTTT
CASSPGHLSTDTQYF
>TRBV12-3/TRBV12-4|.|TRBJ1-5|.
TGTGCCAGCAGTTTAACATCCGGCCAGCCCCAGCATTTT
CASSLTSGQPQHF
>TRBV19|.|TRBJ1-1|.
TGTGCCAGTAGTATGGGAGGCAGGGGCATCACTGAAGCTTTCTTT
CASSMGGRGITEAFF
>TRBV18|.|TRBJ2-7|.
TGTGCCAGCTCACCTGGGTCCTCCTACGAGCAGTACTTC
CASSPGSSYEQYF
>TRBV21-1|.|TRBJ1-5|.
TGTGCCAGCAGCAAGAATGCGGAGAGACCCCAGCATTTT
CASSKNAERPQHF
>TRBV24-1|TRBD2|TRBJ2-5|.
TGTGCCACCAGTGATCCGAGGACTAGCCGACCCGAGACCCAGTACTTC
CATSDPRTSRPETQYF
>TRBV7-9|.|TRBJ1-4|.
TGTGCCAGCAGCCCACTTTTTGCAACTAATGAAAAACTGTTTTTT
CASSPLFATNEKLFF
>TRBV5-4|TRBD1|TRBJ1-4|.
TGTGCCAGCAGCGACTCGGACAGGGGTCGACAGGAAAAACTGTTTTTT
CASSDSDRGRQEKLFF
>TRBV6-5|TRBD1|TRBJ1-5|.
TGTGCCAGCACTCCCGGGACAGGGGGTAGGCAGCCCCAGCATTTT
CASTPGTGGRQPQHF
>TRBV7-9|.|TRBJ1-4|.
TGTGCCAGCATCAGAGGGATGGGGGCACCTAATGAAAAACTGTTTTTT
CASIRGMGAPNEKLFF
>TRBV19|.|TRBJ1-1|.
TGTGCCAGTAGCTTTACAGCTCAGAACACTGAAGCTTTCTTT
CASSFTAQNTEAFF
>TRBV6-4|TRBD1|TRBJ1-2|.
TGTGCCAGCAGGCCGGGACAGGGACTCGGCTACACCTTC
CASRPGQGLGYTF
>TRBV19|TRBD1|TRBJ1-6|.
TGTGCCAGTAGTATTAACAGGGGGCGCTCACCCCTCCACTTT
CASSINRGRSPLHF
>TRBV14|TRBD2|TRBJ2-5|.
TGTGCCAGCAGCCAAGATCGGGGACTAGGAAAAGAGACCCAGTACTTC
CASSQDRGLGKETQYF
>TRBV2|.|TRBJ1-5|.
TGTGCCAGCAGGAGGACAAGGAACAGCAATCAGCCCCAGCATTTT
CASRRTRNSNQPQHF
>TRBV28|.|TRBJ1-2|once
TGTGTGGGGGCGAGTAGCTGGGGCTACACCTTC
CVGASSWGYTF
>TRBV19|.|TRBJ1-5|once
TGTGCCAGTAGTATGGGCGGGGTCGATCAGCCCCAGCATTTT
CASSMGGVDQPQHF
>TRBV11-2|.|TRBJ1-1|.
TGTGCCAGCAGCTTAATTGTCGGGAACACTGAAGCTTTCTTT
CASSLIVGNTEAFF
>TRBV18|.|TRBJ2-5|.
TGTGCCAGCTCAACTTCACGGATCGGTTCTGGCGGTGGGGAAGAGACCCAGTACTTC
CASSTSRIGSGGGEETQYF
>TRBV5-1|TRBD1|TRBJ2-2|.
TGCGCCAGCAGATTAGGACAGGGGATTGCTGCCGGGGAGCTGTTTTTT
CASRLGQGIAAGELFF
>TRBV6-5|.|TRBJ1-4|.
TGTGCCAGCAGTTATTCCGGGTCAGAAAAACTGTTTTTT
CASSYSGSEKLFF
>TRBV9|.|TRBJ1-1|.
TGTGCCAGCAGCGTAAATCCGGGTAGGGCCACTGAAGCTTTCTTT
CASSVNPGRATEAFF
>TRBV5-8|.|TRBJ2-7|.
TGTGCCAGCAGTAGTGACAGTTCCTTAGACGAGCAGTACTTC
CASSSDSSLDEQYF
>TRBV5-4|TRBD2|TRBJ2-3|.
TGTGCCAGCAGCGCATCCCGAAGCGGGAGAGGGCCCGATACGCAGTATTTT
CASSASRSGRGPDTQYF
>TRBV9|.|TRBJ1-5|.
TGTGCCAGCAGCGTAGTGGGCCGCCGAGAACCCCAGCATTTT
CASSVVGRREPQHF
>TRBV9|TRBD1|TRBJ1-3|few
TGTGCCAGCAGCGCCGGGACAGGGGGCTTAAGAAACACCATATATTTT
CASSAGTGGLRNTIYF
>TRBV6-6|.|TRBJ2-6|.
TGTGCCAGCAGTCCTAAGGAGGAAATCAGGAACTCTGGGGCCAACGTCCTGACTTTC
CASSPKEEIRNSGANVLTF
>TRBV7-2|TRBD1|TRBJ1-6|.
TGTGCCAGCAGACGATCGGGACAGGGGTTGCCACCCCTCCACTTT
CASRRSGQGLPPLHF
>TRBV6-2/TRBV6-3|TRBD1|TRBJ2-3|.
TGTGCCAGCAGTTCGTGGGACAGGGGGCGGTCAGATACGCAGTATTTT
CASSSWDRGRSDTQYF
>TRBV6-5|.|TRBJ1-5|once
TGTGCCCTTGGGGCTTATAGCAATCAGCCCCAGCATTTT
CALGAYSNQPQHF
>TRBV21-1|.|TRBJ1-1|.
TGTGCCAGCAGCAGGCGGACAGGGGGTAGTACTGAAGCTTTCTTT
CASSRRTGGSTEAFF
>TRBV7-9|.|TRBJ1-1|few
TGTGCCAGCAGCTGGTACAGGGTGGGGAACACTGAAGCTTTCTTT
CASSWYRVGNTEAFF
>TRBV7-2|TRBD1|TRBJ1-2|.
TGTGCCAGCAGCTTAGGGGACAGTCCCTATGGCTACACCTTC
CASSLGDSPYGYTF
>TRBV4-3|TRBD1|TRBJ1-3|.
TGCGCCAGCAGCCAAGCCGGGACAGGGATTCTAAACACCATATATTTT
CASSQAGTGILNTIYF
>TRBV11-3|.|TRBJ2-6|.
TGTGCCAGCAGCCCCCGGGAGGTGGGGGCGGTCTCTGGGGCCAACGTCCTGACTTTC
CASSPREVGAVSGANVLTF
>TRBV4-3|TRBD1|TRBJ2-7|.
TGCGCCAGCAGTCCTATAACAGGGGCCCCCTACGAGCAGTACTTC
CASSPITGAPYEQYF
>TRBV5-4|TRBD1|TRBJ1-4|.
TGTGCCAGCAGCTCCAGCAGGGGGGTAAATGAAAAACTGTTTTTT
CASSSSRGVNEKLFF
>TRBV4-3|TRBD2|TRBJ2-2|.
TGCGCCAGCAGCCTGAGTTCCCTAGCGGGCTACACCGGGGAGCTGTTTTTT
CASSLSSLAGYTGELFF
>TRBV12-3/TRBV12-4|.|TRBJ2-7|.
TGTGCCAGCAGTTTCGGAACCTACGAGCAGTACTTC
CASSFGTYEQYF
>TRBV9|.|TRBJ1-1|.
TGTGCCAGCAGCCCTCGGGCAGTGAACACTGAAGCTTTCTTT
CASSPRAVNTEAFF
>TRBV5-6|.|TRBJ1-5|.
TGTGCCAGCAGCTTCTGGGGGGCGAGCAATCAGCCCCAGCATTTT
CASSFWGASNQPQHF
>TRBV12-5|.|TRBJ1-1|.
TGTGCTAGTGGTTTCCGACAGGTCGACACTGAAGCTTTCTTT
CASGFRQVDTEAFF
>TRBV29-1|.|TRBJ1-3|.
TGCAGCGTTGTGGTCACTGGAAACACCATATATTTT
CSVVVTGNTIYF
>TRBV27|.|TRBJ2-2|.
TGTGCCAGCAGTTTAACCTCCTTGGGACAAAGTTCCGGGGAGCTGTTTTTT
CASSLTSLGQSSGELFF
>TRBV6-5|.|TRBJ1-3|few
TGTGCCAGCCAGAGCGATTCTGGAAACACCATATATTTT
CASQSDSGNTIYF
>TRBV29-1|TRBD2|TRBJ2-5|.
TGCGTCGGGACATCGGGAGGGGAGACCCAGTACTTC
CVGTSGGETQYF
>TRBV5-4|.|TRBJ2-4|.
TGTGCCAGCAGCTTGGATTGGGGAACCAAAAACATTCAGTACTTC
CASSLDWGTKNIQYF
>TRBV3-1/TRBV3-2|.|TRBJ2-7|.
TGTGCCAGCAGCGCTGAAAGGGCGGCGAGACGCGAGCAGTACTTC
CASSAERAARREQYF
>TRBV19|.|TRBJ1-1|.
TGTGCCAGTAGTTCAATGCTACAGGGATGGTCTGAAGCTTTCTTT
CASSSMLQGWSEAFF